This T cell receptor (beta chain) was observed in a study of blood T cells in healthy people across ages (dated by TCRdb to between 2014 and 2016). General notes on the study: In model experiments, roughly one uniquely barcoded TCR beta cDNA molecule per two T cells was captured by template switching. Using deep sequencing normalized with unique cDNA molecular identifiers, the study measured how TCR beta repertoire diversity changes with age. Using the same blood draw, the study looked at two additional independent replicas of 1 million unique cDNA reads for two donors, one aged 18 to 29 and the other aged 80 or older. Donors were grouped into four age groups: young (average roughly 15 years), middle-aged (about 40), aged (approximately 67) and long-lived (approximately 78). Study-level results and caveats: A strong correlation was found between observed TCR beta diversity and the percentage of naive T cells measured by flow cytometry. Observed TCR beta diversity per million T cells fell roughly linearly with age, and a significant reduction was already apparent by age roughly 40. Compared with the aged group, the long-lived group had more naive CD4+ T cells, fewer expanded clones and increased TCR diversity, a pattern suggesting age selection. Because the CMV infection status of the donors was unknown, age-related changes in expanded clonotypes may potentially have been confounded. Because profiling used bulk unsorted PBMCs, naive and antigen-experienced compartments could not be compared conclusively. Estimates of total diversity from one million sequenced T cells were regarded as lower bounds and underestimates.

This clonotype has just a few counts. Its antigen target is currently unknown. Nothing much larger sits one base from this clone, and base qualities are not available. The roughly 42 donors, aged roughly 6 to 95 years, were systemically healthy Caucasian individuals from Russia. About 10 milliliters of peripheral blood were drawn from each donor into EDTA-treated Vacutainer tubes. Ficoll-Paque density-gradient centrifugation was used to isolate PBMCs, with at least 6.5 million per sample. Total RNA, at least 5.5 micrograms per sample, was extracted from PBMCs with Trizol reagent. The percentages of naive CD45RAhigh/CD27high T cells were determined by flow cytometry on a PBMC aliquot from every donor. Receptor amplification or capture employed 5' RACE. Instrument on record: Illumina HiSeq 2500. A second roughly 6 to 12 cycle PCR used a sample-barcoded 5' primer and a J-beta primer mix. A unique molecular identifier was introduced onto each TCR beta cDNA molecule by a template-switch 5' adaptor carrying 12 random nucleotides. At least 2.5 million CDR3-containing paired-end reads were obtained from each sample. The Mint cDNA synthesis kit, primed by a TRBC-specific oligonucleotide, was used to synthesize first-strand cDNA from all RNA. Following uracil-DNA glycosylase treatment, a first 18-cycle PCR with universal primers M1SS and BC2_uni_R was performed on all cDNA. As for the original processing: For normalization, 1 million high-quality reads were randomly selected from each sample, with every read carrying a distinct molecular identifier. Instead of being binned into consensus sequences, reads that shared molecular identifiers were thrown out. CDR3 identification, clonotype clustering and error correction used MiTCR with a Q25 quality threshold and the strictest error-elimination algorithm. Lower-bound total TCR beta diversity was estimated with a nonparametric unseen species model using Euler transformation. The public reads were quality trimmed at Q25 with fastp and then assembled into clones with MiXCR by TCRdb, keeping productive beta chains. Each entry merges the rows of one CDR3 protein and shows their most common DNA and genes. These V and J calls rely on TCRdb rather than the paper's analysis. In this sample the table shows more than 650,000 distinct CDR3 sequences, 25% to 30% of which occur a single time. Jointly, the top ten make up about 3% of the sample.

V and J lose 1 base and 6 bases, and a span of 9 bases separates them. The CDR3 has 14 amino acids, counting the end cysteine and phenylalanine. This entry keeps only the CDR3 DNA: 42 bases, framed from base 1. The same data also contributed to another study, on T cells of mothers and their children. Per that second paper: Nine systemically healthy Caucasian individuals, comprising three mothers and their six children, were included as donors. cDNA synthesis used all of the extracted RNA, with 1.5 ug of RNA in each 15 ul reaction. In the second PCR, the M1S primer introduced both the sample barcodes and 2-4 random nucleotides. Over 9 million TCR beta CDR3 reads came from each mother, compared with around 3 million reads from each child. Thymic selection shapes the output of TCR recombination in a similar way in related and unrelated pairs, and inherited differences have a minor effect. Normalized repertoire overlap in related mother-child pairs was always slightly higher than in unrelated mother-child pairs, but the difference was never significant. No persistent microchimeric T cell clones were found, with a detection sensitivity of around 100 clones per million clonotypes. To look for features that set related mother-child pairs apart from unrelated individuals, the researchers ran deep NGS to compare the TCR beta repertoires of mothers and children. On average, the children were roughly 11 +/- 4 years old, while the mothers were approximately 40 +/- 4 years old. Libraries were sequenced on Illumina HiSeq 2000 with 100+100 nt paired-end reads after adapter ligation with NEBNext reagents. To prevent cross-contamination, the mother and child libraries were prepared one month apart and sequenced in separate runs. For each donor, somewhere between about 450,000 and 2,100,000 distinct TCR beta clonotypes were identified. Naive TCR beta clonotypes were estimated from low-frequency clonotypes matched to each donor's FACS-determined naive share, without sorting.

The clonotype originates from a boy younger than 18 in good health. The rearrangement combines TRBV12-3 or TRBV12-4 with TRBJ1-4, with no confident D gene call. Sequenced input: blood. The sequence in DNA is TGTGCCAGCAGTTTAGGGCAGGCGGATGAAAAACTGTTTTTT. Translated, this gives CASSLGQADEKLFF.